Listed below are T cell receptor beta chains from one sample, sequenced in a study of cytomegalovirus exposure and HLA in healthy donors. The method was immunoSEQ multiplex PCR; TCRdb's version includes in-frame clones alone and lacks a portion of them. This sample has some 150,000 clones, with around 60% found just once. Specimen: PBMCs. The receptor source for this set is a woman aged 55 to 70 in good health and CMV-seropositive. Each CDR3 is given with its conserved first and last residue. D genes are given only for firm matches. Rows may omit the clone size; those that give it use once, few, many or a size class.

>.|.|TRBJ1-2|TRBV20-1
TGCAGTGCTCTCGGGTCCGACCCCTACACCTTC
CSALGSDPYTF
>TRBD1|few|TRBJ1-2|TRBV4-3
TGCGCCAGCAGCCAAGGACAGGGGGCCTATGGCTACACCTTC
CASSQGQGAYGYTF
>TRBD1|.|TRBJ2-1|TRBV28
TGTGCCAGCAGTTTACTCCGACAGGGGCAGTTCTTC
CASSLLRQGQFF
>.|.|TRBJ2-7|TRBV6-1
TGTGCCAGCAGTGCGTTGGACTTAGTTTATTACGAGCAGTACTTC
CASSALDLVYYEQYF
>.|.|TRBJ1-1|TRBV5-4
TGTGCCACCGAATCACGACAGTCTGGAACTGAAGCCTTCTTT
CATESRQSGTEAFF
>.|.|TRBJ2-4|TRBV18
TGTGCCAGCTCACCCGACTTATCTGTGAGCATTCAGTACTTC
CASSPDLSVSIQYF
>TRBD1|.|TRBJ1-2|TRBV29-1
TGCAGCGCCGAGGGTCGGGACAGAAGATATGGCTACACCTTC
CSAEGRDRRYGYTF
>.|.|TRBJ2-7|TRBV2
TGTGCCAGCAGTGATCAGGGTTACGAGCAGTACTTC
CASSDQGYEQYF
>TRBD2|.|TRBJ2-7|TRBV4-2
TGTGCCAGCAGCCAAGATCGGGGTAGCGGGGCCTACGAGCAGTACTTC
CASSQDRGSGAYEQYF
>.|.|TRBJ1-1|TRBV5-8
TGTGCCAGCAGCTCGGACCCCGGGACAAAGAACACTGAAGCTTTCTTT
CASSSDPGTKNTEAFF
>.|.|TRBJ1-1|TRBV9
TGTGCCAGCAGCGAACGGTTGAACACTGAAGCTTTCTTT
CASSERLNTEAFF
>TRBD1|few|TRBJ1-1|TRBV5-4
TGTGCCAGCAGCGAAGGACAGGGGAGAAACACTGAAGCTTTCTTT
CASSEGQGRNTEAFF
>.|few|TRBJ2-2|TRBV18
TGTGCCAGCTCACCACAAACTAGCACCGGGGAGCTGTTTTTT
CASSPQTSTGELFF